The 21 T cell receptor beta chains given below trace back to one sample, sequenced in a study of CD8 T cells in ankylosing spondylitis. Study-wide points: In ankylosing spondylitis blood, a motif of seven to nine highly homologous TCR beta variants appeared characteristic.

Their antigens remain unidentified. TCRdb recomputed calls from the 5' RACE reads with MiXCR, one row per CDR3 protein. The sample carries approximately 550,000 distinct CDR3 sequences, approximately 11% recorded once. Sequencing used blood, either unsorted or a sorted T cell fraction (not recorded which). The source is a male donor with ankylosing spondylitis.

Many counts were recorded for this clonotype. This chain uses TRBV5-1 with TRBJ2-1; 13 bases are shared with TRBD2. With 3 bases clipped from V and 1 base from J, the junction kept 1 base outside the gene matches. Germline V gene data show CDR1 as SGHRS and CDR2 as YFSETQ. The CDR3 runs 16 residues. The CDR3 region is CASSWTSGSSYNEQFF. CDR3 coding DNA: TGCGCCAGCAGCTGGACTAGCGGGAGTTCCTACAATGAGCAGTTCTTC. Full variable domain (missing parts from reference TRBV5-1 and TRBJ2-1): KAGVTQTPRYLIKTRGQQVTLSCSPISGHRSVSWYQQTPGQGLQFLFEYFSETQRNKGNFPGRFSGRQFSNSRSEMNVSTLELGDSALYLCASSWTSGSSYNEQFFGPGTRLTVL.

This clonotype was detected only a few times. This sequence joins TRBV18 and TRBJ2-1; 10 bases fit TRBD1. The germline V gene encodes CDR1 KGHSH and CDR2 LQKENI. J gave up 5 bases and V 6 bases, and 1 base lay outside the gene matches. The CDR3 length is 13 residues. In DNA form, the CDR3 reads TGTGCCAGCTCCGGGACAGGGGACAATGAGCAGTTCTTC. Residues: CASSGTGDNEQFF. The full variable domain, with the rest looked up from reference TRBV18 and TRBJ2-1, is NAGVMQNPRHLVRRRGQEARLRCSPMKGHSHVYWYRQLPEEGLKFMVYLQKENIIDESGMPKERFSAEFPKEGPSILRIQQVVRGDSAAYFCASSGTGDNEQFFGPGTRLTVL.

The rearrangement uses TRBV3-1 and TRBJ2-1, with 11 bases matching TRBD1. V shed 4 bases, J shed 5 bases, and the junction held 10 bases outside the gene matches. Germline CDR1 LGHDT, CDR2 YNNKEL (reference sequence). CDR3 length: 17 residues. CDR3 region: CASSPPQWTGGHNEQFF. Here the CDR3 DNA reads TGTGCCAGCAGCCCCCCACAGTGGACAGGGGGCCACAATGAGCAGTTCTTC.

In its sample, this clonotype was seen many times. The V and J genes are TRBV10-3 and TRBJ2-1, with D unclear. The length of the CDR3 is 11 residues. Trimming removed 5 bases from V and 9 bases from J, with 8 bases in between. The germline V gene encodes CDR1 ENHRY and CDR2 SYGVKD. CDR3 loop: CAISLDREQFF. CDR3 DNA: TGTGCCATCAGTTTGGACCGTGAGCAGTTCTTC.

This clonotype was counted a single time. This chain joins TRBV25-1 and TRBJ2-5, with TRBD1 matching over 8 bases. Losses at the gene ends were 5 bases for V and 5 bases for J; bases not matched to a gene: 16. Germline loops: CDR1 MGHDK, CDR2 SYGVNS. The CDR3 sequence is 17 residues long. This CDR3 reads CASSSPQGAGGWETQYF. The CDR3, as DNA: TGTGCCAGCAGTTCCCCCCAAGGGGCAGGGGGCTGGGAGACCCAGTACTTC.

This clonotype occurred a few times. The rearrangement joins TRBV29-1 to TRBJ2-1, with D unresolved. Per germline, CDR1 SQVTM and CDR2 ANQGSEA. The V gene lost 2 bases and the J gene lost 0 bases, with 8 bases spanning the gap. The CDR3 is 14 amino acids. The chain's CDR3 is CSVERPSSYNEQFF. In DNA form, the CDR3 reads TGCAGCGTTGAAAGGCCGAGCTCCTACAATGAGCAGTTCTTC.

This clonotype was observed at least ten times. The rearrangement links TRBV29-1 to TRBJ2-5, with D hard to call. The CDR3 totals 11 residues. Germline-derived CDR1 and CDR2 are SQVTM and ANQGSEA. The V end lost 6 bases, the J end lost 4 bases, and 9 bases lay between the germline ends. CDR3 DNA: TGCAGCGTCCCCCTTGGAGAGACCCAGTACTTC. Translating it yields CSVPLGETQYF. Looking up the rest from reference TRBV29-1 and TRBJ2-5 gives the full variable domain: SAVISQKPSRDICQRGTSLTIQCQVDSQVTMMFWYRQQPGQSLTLIATANQGSEATYESGFVIDKFPISRPNLTFSTLTVSNMSPEDSSIYLCSVPLGETQYFGPGTRLLVL.

This clonotype was seen ten or more times. J is TRBJ2-1 and V is TRBV20-1, with D possibly TRBD2 on 6 matching bases. The CDR3 totals 13 residues. The germline V and J ends were trimmed by 7 bases and 0 bases, with 10 bases remaining between them. Germline V gene sequence: CDR1 DFQATT, CDR2 SNEGSKA (reference sequence). This CDR3 is CSVRDFSYNEQFF. As DNA, the CDR3 is TGCAGTGTTCGGGACTTCTCCTACAATGAGCAGTTCTTC.

This clonotype occurred a few times. The rearrangement links TRBV2 to TRBJ2-1; TRBD2 might be the D (5 bases). The CDR3 spans 12 residues. V was shortened by 6 bases and J by 9 bases, with 12 bases between the two germline ends. Germline CDR1 is SNHLY and CDR2 is FYNNEI. The CDR3 is CASRSTGGEQFF. CDR3 in DNA: TGTGCCAGCAGGTCTACCGGAGGTGAGCAGTTCTTC.

The rearrangement uses TRBV24-1 and TRBJ2-1; 10 nucleotides align to TRBD2. Losses at the gene ends were 5 bases for V and 8 bases for J; bases not matched to a gene: 2. Germline CDR1 and CDR2: KGHDR and SFDVKD. CDR3 length equals 13 residues. The CDR3 DNA is TGTGCCACCAGTGGACTAGCGGGCTATGAGCAGTTCTTC. This codes for CATSGLAGYEQFF.

The J gene is TRBJ2-3, the V gene TRBV24-1; possible D gene TRBD1, 5 bases. Looked up from germline, CDR1 is KGHDR and CDR2 is SFDVKD. V gave up 7 bases and J gave up 1 base, with 11 bases separating them. The CDR3 has 14 residues. In DNA form, the CDR3 reads TGTGCCACCAGGTCCAGGGTGGGCACAGATACGCAGTATTTT. This sequence encodes CATRSRVGTDTQYF.

This clonotype appeared a few times. The chain combines TRBV5-1 with TRBJ2-3; tentative D call: TRBD1 (5 bases). Trimming took 5 bases from V and 2 from J, leaving 15 bases between them. Germline lookup yields CDR1 SGHRS and CDR2 YFSETQ. This CDR3 is 15 amino acids long. In DNA form, the CDR3 reads TGCGCCAGCAGTCCAGACAGCCCCAACACAGATACGCAGTATTTT. Translating gives CASSPDSPNTDTQYF.

The chain is built from TRBV27 and TRBJ2-3; the D gene is possibly TRBD1 (5 bases). V lost 3 bases and J lost 6, with 13 bases in between. Germline loops: CDR1 MNHEY, CDR2 SMNVEV (reference sequence). The CDR3 loop spans 14 amino acids. CDR3 nucleotide sequence: TGTGCCAGCAGTTTCGGTTTCAGGGCCGATACGCAGTATTTT. The encoded protein is CASSFGFRADTQYF.

This rearrangement joins TRBV14 to TRBJ2-1; D tentatively reads TRBD1 or TRBD2 (6 bases each). V lost 2 bases, J lost 9 bases, and 11 bases lay in between. Germline CDR1 reads SGHDN; CDR2 reads FVKESK. The CDR3 has 13 amino acids. The CDR3 DNA is TGTGCCAGCAGCCAACGGGGGCGGGGTGAGCAGTTCTTC. This gives the protein CASSQRGRGEQFF.

This clonotype was detected only a few times. This chain joins TRBV6-1 and TRBJ2-4; TRBD1 matches at 7 bases. Looked up from germline, CDR1 is MNHNS and CDR2 is SASEGT. This CDR3 comprises 16 residues. V trimming: 5 bases; J trimming: 0 bases; junction bases outside the gene matches: 7. The CDR3: CASSPGTELAKNIQYF. The CDR3 DNA is TGTGCCAGCAGTCCCGGGACAGAACTAGCCAAAAACATTCAGTACTTC.

CDR3 loop: CSAKREANNEQFF. CDR3 nucleotide sequence: TGCAGTGCTAAGCGGGAGGCCAACAATGAGCAGTTCTTC. The rearrangement links TRBV20-1 to TRBJ2-1; 9 nucleotides align to TRBD2. The CDR3 has 13 amino acids. V was clipped by 4 bases and J by 5 bases; unmatched bases: 3. CDR1 and CDR2 (germline): DFQATT, SNEGSKA (reference sequence).

This clonotype was detected a few times. This chain joins TRBV25-1 and TRBJ1-2; TRBD1 aligns across 11 bases. The J segment lost 4 bases and the V segment lost 3 bases, leaving 4 bases of the junction unmatched. The CDR3 runs 15 residues. The germline V gene has CDR1 MGHDK and CDR2 SYGVNS. The CDR3 loop is CASSDGTGGFYGYTF. CDR3 in DNA: TGTGCCAGCAGTGACGGGACAGGGGGATTCTATGGCTACACCTTC.

The chain carries TRBV4-1 and TRBJ2-7, with a tentative D call TRBD1 (5 bases). Trimming stripped 1 base from V and 1 base from J, with 11 bases between. The CDR3 length is 15 residues. The germline gives CDR1 MGHRA, CDR2 YSYEKL. The DNA for the CDR3 is TGCGCCAGCAGCCAAGGGACAAGGGATTCCTACGAGCAGTACGTC. Residues: CASSQGTRDSYEQYV.

This clonotype turned up a few times. The chain is built from TRBV12-3 or TRBV12-4 and TRBJ2-3; the match to TRBD2 covers 8 bases. There are 15 residues in the CDR3. The trim removed 6 bases at V and 1 base at J, leaving 6 bases unmatched. CDR3 region: CASSPQAGGTDTQYF. In DNA form, the CDR3 reads TGTGCCAGCAGCCCCCAAGCGGGGGGCACAGATACGCAGTATTTT.

This chain joins TRBV5-1 and TRBJ2-3; D uncertain. CDR1 is SGHRS, CDR2 YFSETQ, per germline. The CDR3 extends over 14 amino acids. V shed 6 bases and J shed 2 bases, with 13 bases lying between them. The CDR3 spells CASKLSSLTDTQYF. For the CDR3, the DNA is TGCGCCAGCAAACTTAGTAGCCTCACAGATACGCAGTATTTT. The full variable domain, rest sourced from reference TRBV5-1 and TRBJ2-3, is KAGVTQTPRYLIKTRGQQVTLSCSPISGHRSVSWYQQTPGQGLQFLFEYFSETQRNKGNFPGRFSGRQFSNSRSEMNVSTLELGDSALYLCASKLSSLTDTQYFGPGTRLTVL.

CDR3 nucleotide sequence: TGTGCCACCAGCAGCCTACAGGGTGGGTCTTTCTTT. This gives the protein CATSSLQGGSFF. The rearrangement joins TRBV15 to TRBJ1-1, with D perhaps matching TRBD1 (6 bases). V lost 3 bases and J 12 bases, leaving 14 bases between the germline ends. The CDR3 extends over 12 amino acids. CDR1 and CDR2 (germline): LNHNV, YYDKDF (reference sequence). Using reference TRBV15 and TRBJ1-1 for the parts outside the CDR3, the full variable domain is DAMVIQNPRYQVTQFGKPVTLSCSQTLNHNVMYWYQQKSSQAPKLLFHYYDKDFNNEADTPDNFQSRRPNTSFCFLDIRSPGLGDTAMYLCATSSLQGGSFFGQGTRLTVV.